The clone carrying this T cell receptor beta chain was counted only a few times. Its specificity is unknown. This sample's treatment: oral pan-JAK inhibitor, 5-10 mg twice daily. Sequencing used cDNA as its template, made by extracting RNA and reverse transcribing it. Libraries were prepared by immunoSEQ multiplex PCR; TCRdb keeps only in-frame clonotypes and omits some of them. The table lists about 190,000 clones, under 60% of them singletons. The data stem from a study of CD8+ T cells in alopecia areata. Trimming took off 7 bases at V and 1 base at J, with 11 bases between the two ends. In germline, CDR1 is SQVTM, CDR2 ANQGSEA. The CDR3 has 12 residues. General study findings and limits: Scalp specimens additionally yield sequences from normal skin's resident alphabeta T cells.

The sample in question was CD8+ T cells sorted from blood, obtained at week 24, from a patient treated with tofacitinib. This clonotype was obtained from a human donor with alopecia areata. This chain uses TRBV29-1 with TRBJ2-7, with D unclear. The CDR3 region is CSASDESYEQYF. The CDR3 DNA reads TGCAGCGCCTCGGACGAGTCCTACGAGCAGTACTTC.